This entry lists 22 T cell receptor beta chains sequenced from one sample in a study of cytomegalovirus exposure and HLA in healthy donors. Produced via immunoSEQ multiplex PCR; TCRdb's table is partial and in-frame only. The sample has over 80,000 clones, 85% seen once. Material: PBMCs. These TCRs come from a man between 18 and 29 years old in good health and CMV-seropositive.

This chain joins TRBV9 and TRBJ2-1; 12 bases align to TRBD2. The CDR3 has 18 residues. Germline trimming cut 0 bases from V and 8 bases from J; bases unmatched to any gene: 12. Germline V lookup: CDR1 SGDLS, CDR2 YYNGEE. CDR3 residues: CASSVGTSGALSLYEQFF. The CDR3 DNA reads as TGTGCCAGCAGCGTAGGGACTAGCGGGGCGTTGAGTCTCTATGAGCAGTTCTTC.

DNA of the CDR3: TGTGCCAGCAGCCCGAATGGTACTCCAAGCTCCTACAATGAGCAGTTCTTC. Residues: CASSPNGTPSSYNEQFF. V usage is TRBV7-9 and J usage is TRBJ2-1; unclear D gene. Trimming stripped 5 bases from V and 0 bases from J, with 17 bases between. Per germline, CDR1 SEHNR and CDR2 FQNEAQ (reference sequence). There are 17 residues in the CDR3.

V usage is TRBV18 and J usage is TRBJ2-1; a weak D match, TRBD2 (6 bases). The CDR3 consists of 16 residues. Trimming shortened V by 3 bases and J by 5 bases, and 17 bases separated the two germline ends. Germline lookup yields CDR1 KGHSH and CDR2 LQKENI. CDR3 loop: CASSPTPGDFDNEQFF. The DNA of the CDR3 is TGTGCCAGCTCACCCACCCCCGGGGACTTTGACAATGAGCAGTTCTTC. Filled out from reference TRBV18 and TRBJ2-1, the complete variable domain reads NAGVMQNPRHLVRRRGQEARLRCSPMKGHSHVYWYRQLPEEGLKFMVYLQKENIIDESGMPKERFSAEFPKEGPSILRIQQVVRGDSAAYFCASSPTPGDFDNEQFFGPGTRLTVL.

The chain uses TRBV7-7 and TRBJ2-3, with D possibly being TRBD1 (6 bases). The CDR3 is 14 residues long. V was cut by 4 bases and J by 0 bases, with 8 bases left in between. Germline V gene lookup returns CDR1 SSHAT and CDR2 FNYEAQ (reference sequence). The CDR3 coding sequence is TGTGCCAGCAGCTCTCAGGGGAGCACAGATACGCAGTATTTT. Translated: CASSSQGSTDTQYF.

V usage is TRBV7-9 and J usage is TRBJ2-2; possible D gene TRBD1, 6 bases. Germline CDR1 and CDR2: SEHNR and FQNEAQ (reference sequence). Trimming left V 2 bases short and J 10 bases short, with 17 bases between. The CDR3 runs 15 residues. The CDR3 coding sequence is TGTGCCAGCAGCTTATCCCAAGGGGGTTCCCCGGAGCTGTTTTTT. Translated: CASSLSQGGSPELFF.

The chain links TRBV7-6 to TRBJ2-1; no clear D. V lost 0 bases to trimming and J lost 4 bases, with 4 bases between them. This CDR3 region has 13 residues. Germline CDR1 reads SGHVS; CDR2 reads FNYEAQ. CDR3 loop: CASSLAEYNEQFF. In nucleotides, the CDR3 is TGTGCCAGCAGCTTAGCAGAGTACAATGAGCAGTTCTTC.

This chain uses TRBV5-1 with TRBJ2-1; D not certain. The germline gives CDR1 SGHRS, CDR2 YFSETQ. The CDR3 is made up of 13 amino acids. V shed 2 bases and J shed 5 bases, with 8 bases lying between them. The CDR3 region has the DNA TGCGCCAGCAGCTTTGACACGAACAATGAGCAGTTCTTC. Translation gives CASSFDTNNEQFF.

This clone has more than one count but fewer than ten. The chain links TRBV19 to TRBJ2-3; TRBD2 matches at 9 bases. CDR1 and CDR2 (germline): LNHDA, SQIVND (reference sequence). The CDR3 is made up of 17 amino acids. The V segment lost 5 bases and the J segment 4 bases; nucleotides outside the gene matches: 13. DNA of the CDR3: TGTGCCAGTAGTGTACTCGCGGGCGGGAGGGCCCCAGATACGCAGTATTTT. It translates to CASSVLAGGRAPDTQYF.

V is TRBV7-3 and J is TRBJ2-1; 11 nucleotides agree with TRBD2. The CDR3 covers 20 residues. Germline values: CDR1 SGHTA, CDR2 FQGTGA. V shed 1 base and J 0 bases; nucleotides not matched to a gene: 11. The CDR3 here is CASSLSPGIAGGSSYNEQFF. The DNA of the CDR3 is TGTGCCAGCAGCTTAAGTCCAGGGATAGCGGGAGGGAGCTCCTACAATGAGCAGTTCTTC. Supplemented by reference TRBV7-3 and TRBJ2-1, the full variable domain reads GAGVSQTPSNKVTEKGKYVELRCDPISGHTALYWYRQSLGQGPEFLIYFQGTGAADDSGLPNDRFFAVRPEGSVSTLKIQRTERGDSAVYLCASSLSPGIAGGSSYNEQFFGPGTRLTVL.

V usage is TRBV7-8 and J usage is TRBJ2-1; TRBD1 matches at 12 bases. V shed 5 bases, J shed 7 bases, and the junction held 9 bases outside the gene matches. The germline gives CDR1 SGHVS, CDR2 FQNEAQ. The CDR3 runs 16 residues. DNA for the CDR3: TGTGCCAGCAGCGTGTCCGGGACAGGGGGCTGGAATGAGCAGTTCTTC. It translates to CASSVSGTGGWNEQFF.

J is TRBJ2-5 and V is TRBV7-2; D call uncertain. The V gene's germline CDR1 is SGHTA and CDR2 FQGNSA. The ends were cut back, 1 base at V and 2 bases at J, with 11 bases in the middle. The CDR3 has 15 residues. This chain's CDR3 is CASSLVSSGQETQYF. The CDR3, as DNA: TGTGCCAGCAGCTTAGTCAGCTCGGGTCAAGAGACCCAGTACTTC.

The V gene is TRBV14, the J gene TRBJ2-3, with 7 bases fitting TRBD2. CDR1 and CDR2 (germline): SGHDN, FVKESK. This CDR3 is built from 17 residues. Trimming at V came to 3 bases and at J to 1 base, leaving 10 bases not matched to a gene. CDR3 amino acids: CASSQFTSAKGTDTQYF. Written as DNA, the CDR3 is TGTGCCAGCAGCCAGTTTACTAGCGCTAAGGGCACAGATACGCAGTATTTT.

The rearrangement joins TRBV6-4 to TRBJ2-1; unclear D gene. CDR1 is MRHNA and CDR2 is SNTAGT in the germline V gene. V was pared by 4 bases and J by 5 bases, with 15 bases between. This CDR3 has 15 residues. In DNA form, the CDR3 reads TGTGCCAGCAGTGTGGAGTCTAGTTCCCACAATGAGCAGTTCTTC. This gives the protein CASSVESSSHNEQFF.

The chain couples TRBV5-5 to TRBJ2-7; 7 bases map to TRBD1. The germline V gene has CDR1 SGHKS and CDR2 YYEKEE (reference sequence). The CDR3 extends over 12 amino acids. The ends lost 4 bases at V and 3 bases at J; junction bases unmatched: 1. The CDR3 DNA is TGTGCCAGCAGCCGGGACAGCTACGAGCAGTACGTC. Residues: CASSRDSYEQYV.

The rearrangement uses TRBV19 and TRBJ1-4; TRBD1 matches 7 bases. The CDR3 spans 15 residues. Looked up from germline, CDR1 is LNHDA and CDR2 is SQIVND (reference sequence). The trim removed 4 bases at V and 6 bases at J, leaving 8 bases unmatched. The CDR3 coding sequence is TGTGCCAGTAGTAGGTCGGGACAGCTCCATGAAAAACTGTTTTTT. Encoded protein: CASSRSGQLHEKLFF.

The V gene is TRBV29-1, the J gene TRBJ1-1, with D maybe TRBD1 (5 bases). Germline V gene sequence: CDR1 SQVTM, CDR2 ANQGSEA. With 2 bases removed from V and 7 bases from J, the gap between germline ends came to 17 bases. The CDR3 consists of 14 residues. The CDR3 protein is CSVESGAALLEAFF. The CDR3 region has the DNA TGCAGCGTTGAAAGTGGGGCCGCACTACTTGAAGCTTTCTTT.

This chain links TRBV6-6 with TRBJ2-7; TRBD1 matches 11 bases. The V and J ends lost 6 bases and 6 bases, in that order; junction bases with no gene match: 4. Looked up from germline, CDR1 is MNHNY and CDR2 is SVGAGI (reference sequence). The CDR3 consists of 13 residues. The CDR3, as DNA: TGTGCCAGCAGAGCCGGGACAGGGGGCGAGCAGTACGTC. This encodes CASRAGTGGEQYV.

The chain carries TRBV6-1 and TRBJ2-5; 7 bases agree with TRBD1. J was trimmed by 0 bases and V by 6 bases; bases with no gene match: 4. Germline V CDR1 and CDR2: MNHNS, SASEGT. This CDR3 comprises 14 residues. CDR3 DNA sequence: TGTGCCAGCAGCCCGACAGGGTACCAAGAGACCCAGTACTTC. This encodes CASSPTGYQETQYF.

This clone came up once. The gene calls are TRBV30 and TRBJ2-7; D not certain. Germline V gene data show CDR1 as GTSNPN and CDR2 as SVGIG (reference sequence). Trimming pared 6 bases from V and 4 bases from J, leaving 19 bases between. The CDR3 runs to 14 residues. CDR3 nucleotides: TGTGCCTGCCGGCGACAAGGATCTCTTTACGAGCAGTACTTC. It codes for CACRRQGSLYEQYF.

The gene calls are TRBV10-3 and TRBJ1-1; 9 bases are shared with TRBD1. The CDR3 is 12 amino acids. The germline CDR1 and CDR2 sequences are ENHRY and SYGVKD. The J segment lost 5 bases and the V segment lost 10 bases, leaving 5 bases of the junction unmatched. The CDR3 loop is CATRDRETEAFF. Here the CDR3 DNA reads TGTGCCACACGGGACAGGGAGACTGAAGCTTTCTTT.

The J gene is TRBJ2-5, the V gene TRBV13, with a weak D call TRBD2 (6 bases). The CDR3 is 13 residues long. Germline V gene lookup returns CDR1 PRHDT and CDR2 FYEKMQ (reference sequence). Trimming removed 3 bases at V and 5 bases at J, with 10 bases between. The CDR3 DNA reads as TGTGCCAGCAGCTTCGGAGGGTTGGAGACCCAGTACTTC. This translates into CASSFGGLETQYF. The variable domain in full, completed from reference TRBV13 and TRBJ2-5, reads AAGVIQSPRHLIKEKRETATLKCYPIPRHDTVYWYQQGPGQDPQFLISFYEKMQSDKGSIPDRFSAQQFSDYHSELNMSSLELGDSALYFCASSFGGLETQYFGPGTRLLVL.

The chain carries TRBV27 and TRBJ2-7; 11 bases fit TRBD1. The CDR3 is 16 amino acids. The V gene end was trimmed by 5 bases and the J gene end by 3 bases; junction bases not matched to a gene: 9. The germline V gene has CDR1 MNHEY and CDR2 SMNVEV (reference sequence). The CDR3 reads CASSLDAGTGGYEQYF. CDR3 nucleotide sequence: TGTGCCAGCAGTCTCGATGCCGGGACAGGGGGCTACGAGCAGTACTTC.